Below are 21 T cell receptor beta chains sequenced from a single sample in a study of identifying expanded T cells in peripheral blood. Assay: immunoSEQ multiplex PCR; the TCRdb copy retains only in-frame clones and omits some. The table includes about 94,000 clones, 70% to 90% detected once. Material for sequencing was blood. These receptors were obtained from a person aged 18 to 69 in good health.

The chain uses TRBV30 and TRBJ2-2, with 7 nucleotides matching TRBD1. The CDR3 is 18 residues long. J lost 6 bases, V lost 2 bases, and 18 bases had no gene match. Germline CDR1 reads GTSNPN; CDR2 reads SVGIG (reference sequence). The CDR3 DNA sequence: TGTGCCTGGAGTACACTCCGGACAGGTGGGGCGTTAGCCGGGGAGCTGTTTTTT. This codes for CAWSTLRTGGALAGELFF. The complete variable domain, with remaining parts taken from reference TRBV30 and TRBJ2-2, reads SQTIHQWPATLVQPVGSPLSLECTVEGTSNPNLYWYRQAAGRGLQLLFYSVGIGQISSEVPQNLSASRPQDRQFILSSKKLLLSDSGFYLCAWSTLRTGGALAGELFFGEGSRLTVL.

The V and J genes are TRBV6-5 and TRBJ2-1; maybe TRBD2 (6 bases). The CDR3 contains 15 residues. Germline V gene lookup returns CDR1 MNHEY and CDR2 SVGAGI. V was pared by 8 bases and J by 5 bases, with 19 bases between. The CDR3 is CASRVSTSHNNEQFF. The CDR3 DNA sequence: TGTGCCAGCCGGGTATCGACTAGTCACAACAATGAGCAGTTCTTC.

The chain carries TRBV19 and TRBJ1-5; 10 nucleotides align to TRBD1. Germline-derived CDR1 and CDR2 are LNHDA and SQIVND (reference sequence). The CDR3 is 15 residues long. V dropped 5 bases and J dropped 5; count of bases not matched to a gene: 6. Here the CDR3 reads CASSVVGQGYQPQHF. The CDR3 DNA sequence: TGTGCCAGTAGTGTGGTGGGACAGGGGTATCAGCCCCAGCATTTT. Full variable domain (remainder filled in from reference TRBV19 and TRBJ1-5): DGGITQSPKYLFRKEGQNVTLSCEQNLNHDAMYWYRQDPGQGLRLIYYSQIVNDFQKGDIAEGYSVSREKKESFPLTVTSAQKNPTAFYLCASSVVGQGYQPQHFGDGTRLSIL.

This clone was found once. CDR3 nucleotides: TGCGCCAGCCCCCCAAGGGGGATGAACACTGAAGCTTTCTTT. Protein product: CASPPRGMNTEAFF. The J gene is TRBJ1-1, the V gene TRBV23-1, with D perhaps TRBD1 (6 bases). TRBV23-1 is annotated as an ORF whose role is uncertain. CDR3 length equals 14 residues. V lost 8 bases and J lost 0, with 13 bases in between.

J is TRBJ2-2 and V is TRBV2; D may be TRBD1 (6 bases). The CDR3 totals 14 residues. CDR1 SNHLY and CDR2 FYNNEI come from the germline V gene. Trimming removed 5 bases at V and 2 bases at J, with 9 bases between. CDR3 in amino acids: CASSRDKNTGELFF. As DNA, the CDR3 is TGTGCCAGCAGTAGGGACAAAAACACCGGGGAGCTGTTTTTT. The full variable domain, rest sourced from reference TRBV2 and TRBJ2-2, is EPEVTQTPSHQVTQMGQEVILRCVPISNHLYFYWYRQILGQKVEFLVSFYNNEISEKSEIFDDQFSVERPDGSNFTLKIRSTKLEDSAMYFCASSRDKNTGELFFGEGSRLTVL.

The CDR3 sequence is CASSYPSESYGYTF. The CDR3 bases are TGTGCCAGCAGTTACCCAAGTGAAAGCTATGGCTACACCTTC. The rearrangement uses TRBV6-5 and TRBJ1-2; D is ambiguous. This CDR3 comprises 14 residues. Germline lookup yields CDR1 MNHEY and CDR2 SVGAGI. The V end was cut by 2 bases, the J end by 4 bases, with 11 bases between.

The chain recombines TRBV7-3 with TRBJ2-3; TRBD1 agrees at 9 bases. Germline CDR1 reads SGHTA; CDR2 reads FQGTGA. The CDR3 length is 14 residues. V was clipped by 4 bases and J by 4 bases; unmatched bases: 3. DNA of the CDR3: TGTGCCAGCAGCTCGACAGGGGGTGCAGATACGCAGTATTTT. Encoded protein: CASSSTGGADTQYF. Based on the CDR3 plus reference TRBV7-3 and TRBJ2-3, the full variable domain is GAGVSQTPSNKVTEKGKYVELRCDPISGHTALYWYRQSLGQGPEFLIYFQGTGAADDSGLPNDRFFAVRPEGSVSTLKIQRTERGDSAVYLCASSSTGGADTQYFGPGTRLTVL.

V and J are TRBV6-5 and TRBJ1-2; 9 bases are shared with TRBD1. Looked up from germline, CDR1 is MNHEY and CDR2 is SVGAGI. V dropped 2 bases and J dropped 8; count of bases not matched to a gene: 0. This CDR3 is built from 12 residues. CDR3 in DNA: TGTGCCAGCAGTTACACAGGGGGCGGCTACACCTTC. Amino acid sequence: CASSYTGGGYTF.

V is TRBV7-8 and J is TRBJ1-1, with 9 bases identical to TRBD1. The CDR3 extends over 16 amino acids. Germline V lookup: CDR1 SGHVS, CDR2 FQNEAQ. The V and J ends lost 3 bases and 8 bases, in that order; junction bases with no gene match: 13. CDR3 in amino acids: CASSLTEGTGFYEAFF. CDR3 in DNA: TGTGCCAGCAGCTTGACCGAGGGGACAGGGTTCTACGAAGCTTTCTTT.

This clone turned up a few times. This chain joins TRBV11-2 and TRBJ1-5, with D unresolved. Germline-derived CDR1 and CDR2 are SGHAT and FQNNGV. V was pared by 7 bases and J by 7 bases, with 14 bases between. The CDR3 is 13 residues long. In DNA, the CDR3 is TGTGCCAGCAATGCCGGGGTAAGGCAGCCCCAGCATTTT. Residues: CASNAGVRQPQHF.

This clone was picked up one time. The chain combines TRBV6-6 with TRBJ2-1, with unresolved D. Between the trimmed V and J ends, which lost 7 bases and 0 bases, there was a span of 10 bases. The CDR3 is 14 amino acids. In germline, CDR1 is MNHNY, CDR2 SVGAGI (reference sequence). In nucleotides, the CDR3 is TGTGCCAGCAAGCCGCGCCTCTCCTACAATGAGCAGTTCTTC. This translates into CASKPRLSYNEQFF.

The chain couples TRBV12-5 to TRBJ2-4; 8 bases fit TRBD1. Germline V lookup: CDR1 LGHNT, CDR2 FRNRAP. This CDR3 is 16 amino acids long. Germline trimming cut 5 bases from V and 0 bases from J; bases unmatched to any gene: 6. CDR3 residues: CASGPRTGSAKNIQYF. DNA of the CDR3: TGTGCTAGTGGTCCCCGGACAGGGTCAGCCAAAAACATTCAGTACTTC.

The chain recombines TRBV9 with TRBJ2-2, with 9 bases aligning to TRBD1. The V and J ends lost 4 bases and 5 bases, in that order; junction bases with no gene match: 9. CDR1 is SGDLS and CDR2 is YYNGEE in the germline V gene. This CDR3 contains 16 residues. This CDR3 is CASSTLPGQGTGELFF. The CDR3 coding sequence is TGTGCCAGCAGCACGTTACCGGGACAGGGAACCGGGGAGCTGTTTTTT.

The CDR3: CASSIRTSGGRETQYF. DNA for the CDR3: TGTGCCAGCAGCATCAGGACTAGCGGGGGGAGGGAGACCCAGTACTTC. The chain is built from TRBV13 and TRBJ2-5, with TRBD2 matching 14 bases. CDR3 length equals 16 residues. The trim removed 5 bases at V and 5 bases at J, leaving 7 bases unmatched. Germline-derived CDR1 and CDR2 are PRHDT and FYEKMQ (reference sequence).

This chain links TRBV5-4 with TRBJ2-7; D not resolved. Looked up from germline, CDR1 is SGHNT and CDR2 is YYREEE (reference sequence). V gave up 2 bases and J gave up 1 base, with 10 bases separating them. The CDR3 extends over 14 amino acids. CDR3 residues: CASSFYDWSYEQYF. For the CDR3, the DNA is TGTGCCAGCAGCTTTTACGACTGGTCCTACGAGCAGTACTTC.

The chain links TRBV12-5 to TRBJ2-1; 11 bases align to TRBD2. The germline V gene has CDR1 LGHNT and CDR2 FRNRAP. The CDR3 is made up of 16 amino acids. Trimming cost V 5 bases and J 7 bases; bases outside gene matches: 10. CDR3 residues: CASGILSGGARNEQFF. The CDR3 DNA reads TGTGCTAGTGGTATCCTTAGCGGGGGGGCCCGGAATGAGCAGTTCTTC.

V usage is TRBV2 and J usage is TRBJ1-2; maybe TRBD1 (6 bases). V was pared by 7 bases and J by 8 bases, with 17 bases between. The CDR3 has 13 amino acids. Germline V lookup: CDR1 SNHLY, CDR2 FYNNEI. CDR3 loop: CASTKTGTGGYTF. CDR3 sequence (DNA): TGTGCCAGCACCAAAACAGGGACGGGCGGCTACACCTTC.

The chain uses TRBV15 and TRBJ2-2; D possibly uses TRBD1 or TRBD2 (6 bases each). V lost 4 bases, J lost 5 bases, and 20 bases lay in between. This CDR3 has 17 residues. Germline V gene lookup returns CDR1 LNHNV and CDR2 YYDKDF (reference sequence). This CDR3 is CATSTLGGGWGTGELFF. The DNA for the CDR3 is TGTGCCACCAGCACCCTGGGGGGCGGGTGGGGGACCGGGGAGCTGTTTTTT.

In nucleotides, the CDR3 is TGCGCCAGCAGTGAGTCTTGCGGCTACACCTTC. It specifies CASSESCGYTF. This chain connects TRBV10-1 to TRBJ1-2; D remains unclear. The CDR3 loop spans 11 amino acids. Germline values: CDR1 WNHNN, CDR2 SYGVQD (reference sequence). With 0 bases removed from V and 8 bases from J, the gap between germline ends came to 4 bases.

CDR3 in amino acids: CASSPPWTRGTHNEQFF. The DNA for the CDR3 is TGTGCCAGCAGCCCCCCATGGACCAGGGGCACACACAATGAGCAGTTCTTC. The chain uses TRBV7-9 and TRBJ2-1; maybe TRBD1 (6 bases). Trimming removed 5 bases from V and 5 bases from J, with 22 bases in between. Looked up from germline, CDR1 is SEHNR and CDR2 is FQNEAQ (reference sequence). The CDR3 loop spans 17 amino acids.

This clone was seen a single time. The chain recombines TRBV6-1 with TRBJ1-5, with D tentatively TRBD1 (6 bases). The germline gives CDR1 MNHNS, CDR2 SASEGT. Trimming shortened V by 3 bases and J by 5 bases, and 11 bases separated the two germline ends. The CDR3 length is 14 residues. The CDR3 DNA sequence: TGTGCCAGCAGTGACCGGACAGCAGATCAGCCCCAGCATTTT. Protein sequence: CASSDRTADQPQHF.